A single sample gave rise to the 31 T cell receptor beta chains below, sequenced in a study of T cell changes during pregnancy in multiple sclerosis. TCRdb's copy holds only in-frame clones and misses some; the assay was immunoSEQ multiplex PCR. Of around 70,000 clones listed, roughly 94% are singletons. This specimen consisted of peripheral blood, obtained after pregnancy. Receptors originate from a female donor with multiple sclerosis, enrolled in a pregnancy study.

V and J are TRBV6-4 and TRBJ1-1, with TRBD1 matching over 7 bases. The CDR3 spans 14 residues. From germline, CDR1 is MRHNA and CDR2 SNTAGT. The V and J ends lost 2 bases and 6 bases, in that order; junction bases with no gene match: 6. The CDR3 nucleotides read TGTGCCAGCAGTGACCAGGGGGGAATGGCTGAAGCTTTCTTT. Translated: CASSDQGGMAEAFF.

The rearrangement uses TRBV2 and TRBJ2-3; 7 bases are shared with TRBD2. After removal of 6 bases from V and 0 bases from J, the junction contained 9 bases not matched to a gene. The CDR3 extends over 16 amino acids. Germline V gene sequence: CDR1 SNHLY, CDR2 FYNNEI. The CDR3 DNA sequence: TGTGCCAGCAGAGACCTGACTAGCACGAGCACAGATACGCAGTATTTT. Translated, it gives CASRDLTSTSTDTQYF.

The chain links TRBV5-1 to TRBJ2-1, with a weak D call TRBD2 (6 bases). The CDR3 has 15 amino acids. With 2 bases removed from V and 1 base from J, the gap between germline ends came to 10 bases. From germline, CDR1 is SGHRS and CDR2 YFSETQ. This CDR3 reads CASSFASVSYNEQFF. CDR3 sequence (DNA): TGCGCCAGCAGCTTCGCTAGCGTATCCTACAATGAGCAGTTCTTC. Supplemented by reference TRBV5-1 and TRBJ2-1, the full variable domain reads KAGVTQTPRYLIKTRGQQVTLSCSPISGHRSVSWYQQTPGQGLQFLFEYFSETQRNKGNFPGRFSGRQFSNSRSEMNVSTLELGDSALYLCASSFASVSYNEQFFGPGTRLTVL.

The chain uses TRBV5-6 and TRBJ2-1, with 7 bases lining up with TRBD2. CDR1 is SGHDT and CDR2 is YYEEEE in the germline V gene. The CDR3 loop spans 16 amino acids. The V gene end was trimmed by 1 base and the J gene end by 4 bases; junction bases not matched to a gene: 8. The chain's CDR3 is CASSLWRERAYNEQFF. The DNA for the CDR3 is TGTGCCAGCAGCTTGTGGCGGGAGAGGGCGTACAATGAGCAGTTCTTC.

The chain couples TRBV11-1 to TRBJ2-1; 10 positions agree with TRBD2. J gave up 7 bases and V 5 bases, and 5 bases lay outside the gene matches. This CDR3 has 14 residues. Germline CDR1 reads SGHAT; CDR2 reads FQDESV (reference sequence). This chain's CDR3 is CASSQALAGNEQFF. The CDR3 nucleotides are TGTGCCAGCAGCCAGGCACTAGCGGGGAATGAGCAGTTCTTC. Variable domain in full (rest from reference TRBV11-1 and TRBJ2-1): EAEVAQSPRYKITEKSQAVAFWCDPISGHATLYWYRQILGQGPELLVQFQDESVVDDSQLPKDRFSAERLKGVDSTLKIQPAELGDSAMYLCASSQALAGNEQFFGPGTRLTVL.

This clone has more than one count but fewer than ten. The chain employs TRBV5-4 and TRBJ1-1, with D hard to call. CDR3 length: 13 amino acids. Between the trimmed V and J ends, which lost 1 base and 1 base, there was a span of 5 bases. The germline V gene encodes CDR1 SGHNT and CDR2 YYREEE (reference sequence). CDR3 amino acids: CASSLQSNTEAFF. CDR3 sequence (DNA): TGTGCCAGCAGCTTGCAGTCGAACACTGAAGCTTTCTTT.

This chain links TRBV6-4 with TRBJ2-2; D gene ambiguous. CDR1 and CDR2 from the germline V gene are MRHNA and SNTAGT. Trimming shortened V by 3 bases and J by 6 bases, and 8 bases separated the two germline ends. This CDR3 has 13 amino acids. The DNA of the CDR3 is TGTGCCAGCAGTGATTTGTTCTCCGGGGAGCTGTTTTTT. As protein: CASSDLFSGELFF.

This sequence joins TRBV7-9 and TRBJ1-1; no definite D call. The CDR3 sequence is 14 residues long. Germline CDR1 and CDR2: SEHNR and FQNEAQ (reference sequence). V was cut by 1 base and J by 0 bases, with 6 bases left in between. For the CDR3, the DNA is TGTGCCAGCAGCTTAGGAGAGCTGAACACTGAAGCTTTCTTT. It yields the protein CASSLGELNTEAFF. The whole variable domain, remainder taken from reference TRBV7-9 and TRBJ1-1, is DTGVSQNPRHKITKRGQNVTFRCDPISEHNRLYWYRQTLGQGPEFLTYFQNEAQLEKSRLLSDRFSAERPKGSFSTLEIQRTEQGDSAMYLCASSLGELNTEAFFGQGTRLTVV.

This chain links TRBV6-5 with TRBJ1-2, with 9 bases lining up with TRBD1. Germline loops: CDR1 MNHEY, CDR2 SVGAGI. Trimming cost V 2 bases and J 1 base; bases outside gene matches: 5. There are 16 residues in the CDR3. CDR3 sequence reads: CASSYSDRGYNYGYTF. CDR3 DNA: TGTGCCAGCAGTTACAGCGACAGGGGGTATAACTATGGCTACACCTTC.

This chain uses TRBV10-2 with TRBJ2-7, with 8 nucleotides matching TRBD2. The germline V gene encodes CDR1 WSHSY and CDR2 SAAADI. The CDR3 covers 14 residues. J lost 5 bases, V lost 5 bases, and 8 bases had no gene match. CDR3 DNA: TGCGCCAGCAGTTTCACCGGGACTAGTGACGAGCAGTACTTC. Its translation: CASSFTGTSDEQYF.

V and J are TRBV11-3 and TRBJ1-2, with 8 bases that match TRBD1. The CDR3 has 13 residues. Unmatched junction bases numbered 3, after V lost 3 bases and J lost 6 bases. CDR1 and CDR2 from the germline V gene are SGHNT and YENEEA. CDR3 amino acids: CASSLRQGNGYTF. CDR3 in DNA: TGTGCCAGCAGCTTGCGACAGGGGAATGGCTACACCTTC.

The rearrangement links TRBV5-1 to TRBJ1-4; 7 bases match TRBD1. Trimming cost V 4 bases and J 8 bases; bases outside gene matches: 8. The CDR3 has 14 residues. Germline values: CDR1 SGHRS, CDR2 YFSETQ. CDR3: CASSLQGGGEKLFF. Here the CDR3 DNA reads TGCGCCAGCAGCCTCCAGGGGGGTGGAGAAAAACTGTTTTTT.

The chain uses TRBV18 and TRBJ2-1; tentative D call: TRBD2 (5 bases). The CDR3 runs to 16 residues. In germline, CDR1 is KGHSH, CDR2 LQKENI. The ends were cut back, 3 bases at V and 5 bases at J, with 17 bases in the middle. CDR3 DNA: TGTGCCAGCTCACCGGTAGGGCTCGGGATCAACAATGAGCAGTTCTTC. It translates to CASSPVGLGINNEQFF.

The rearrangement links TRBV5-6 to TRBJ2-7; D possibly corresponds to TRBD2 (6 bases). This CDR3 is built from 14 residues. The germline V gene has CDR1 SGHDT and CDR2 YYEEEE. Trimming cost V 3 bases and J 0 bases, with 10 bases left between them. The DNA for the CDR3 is TGTGCCAGCAGCTGGTGGGGGGTCTCCTACGAGCAGTACTTC. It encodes CASSWWGVSYEQYF.

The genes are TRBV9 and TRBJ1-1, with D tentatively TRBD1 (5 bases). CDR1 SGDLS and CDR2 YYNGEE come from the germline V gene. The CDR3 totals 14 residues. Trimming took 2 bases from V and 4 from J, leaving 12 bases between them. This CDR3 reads CASSVSGGGTEAFF. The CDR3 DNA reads TGTGCCAGCAGCGTGAGTGGGGGAGGCACTGAAGCTTTCTTT. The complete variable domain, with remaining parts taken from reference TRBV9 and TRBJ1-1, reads DSGVTQTPKHLITATGQRVTLRCSPRSGDLSVYWYQQSLDQGLQFLIQYYNGEERAKGNILERFSAQQFPDLHSELNLSSLELGDSALYFCASSVSGGGTEAFFGQGTRLTVV.

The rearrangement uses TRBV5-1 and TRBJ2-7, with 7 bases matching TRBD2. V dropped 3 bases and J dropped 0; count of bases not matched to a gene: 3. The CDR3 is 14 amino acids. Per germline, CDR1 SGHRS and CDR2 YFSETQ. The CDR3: CASSSSGYSYEQYF. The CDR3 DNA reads TGCGCCAGCAGCTCTAGCGGATACTCCTACGAGCAGTACTTC.

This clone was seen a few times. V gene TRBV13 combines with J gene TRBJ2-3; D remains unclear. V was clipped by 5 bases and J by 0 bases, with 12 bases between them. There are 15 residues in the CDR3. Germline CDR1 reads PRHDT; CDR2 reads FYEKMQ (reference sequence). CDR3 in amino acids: CASSPKKTSTDTQYF. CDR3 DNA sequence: TGTGCCAGCAGCCCCAAAAAGACTAGCACAGATACGCAGTATTTT.

CDR3 coding DNA: TGTGCCAGTAGTACCCGACAGGGAAGTGACGGGGAGCTGTTTTTT. Translating gives CASSTRQGSDGELFF. This chain uses TRBV19 with TRBJ2-2, with TRBD1 matching over 7 bases. CDR1 is LNHDA, CDR2 SQIVND, per germline (reference sequence). The CDR3 is 15 amino acids. J gave up 7 bases and V 4 bases, and 9 bases lay outside the gene matches.

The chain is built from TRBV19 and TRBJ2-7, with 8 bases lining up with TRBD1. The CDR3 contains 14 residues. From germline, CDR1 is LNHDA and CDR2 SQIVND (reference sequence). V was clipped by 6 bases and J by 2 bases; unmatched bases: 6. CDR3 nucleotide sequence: TGTGCCAGTAGGGACAGGGCGTTCACCTACGAGCAGTACTTC. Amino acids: CASRDRAFTYEQYF.

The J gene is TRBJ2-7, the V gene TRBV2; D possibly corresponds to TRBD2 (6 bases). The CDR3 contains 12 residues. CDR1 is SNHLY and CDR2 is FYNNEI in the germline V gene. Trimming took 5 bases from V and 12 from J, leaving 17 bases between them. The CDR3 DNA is TGTGCCAGCAGTCGGGAGCCCACAAAAGGGTACTTC. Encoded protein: CASSREPTKGYF. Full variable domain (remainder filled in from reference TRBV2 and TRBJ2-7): EPEVTQTPSHQVTQMGQEVILRCVPISNHLYFYWYRQILGQKVEFLVSFYNNEISEKSEIFDDQFSVERPDGSNFTLKIRSTKLEDSAMYFCASSREPTKGYFGPGTRLTVT.

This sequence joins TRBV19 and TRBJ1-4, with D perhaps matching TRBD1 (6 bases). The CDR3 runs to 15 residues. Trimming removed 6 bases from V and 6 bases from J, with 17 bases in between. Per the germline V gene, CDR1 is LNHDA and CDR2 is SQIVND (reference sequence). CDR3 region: CASSESGTIYEKLFF. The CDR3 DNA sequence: TGTGCCAGTAGCGAATCCGGGACAATCTATGAAAAACTGTTTTTT.

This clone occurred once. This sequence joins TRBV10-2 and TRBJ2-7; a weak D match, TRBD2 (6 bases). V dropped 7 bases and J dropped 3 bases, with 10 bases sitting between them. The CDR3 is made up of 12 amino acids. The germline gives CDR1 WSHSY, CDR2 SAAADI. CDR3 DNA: TGCGCCAGCACCGGGAGAGTCTACGAGCAGTACTTC. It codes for CASTGRVYEQYF.

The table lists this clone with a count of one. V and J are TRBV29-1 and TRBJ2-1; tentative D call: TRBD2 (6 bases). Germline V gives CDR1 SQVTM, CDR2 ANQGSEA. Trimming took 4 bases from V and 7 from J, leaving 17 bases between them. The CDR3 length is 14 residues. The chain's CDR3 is CSVGLFSGENEQFF. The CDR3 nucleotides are TGCAGCGTTGGGCTCTTTAGCGGAGAGAATGAGCAGTTCTTC.

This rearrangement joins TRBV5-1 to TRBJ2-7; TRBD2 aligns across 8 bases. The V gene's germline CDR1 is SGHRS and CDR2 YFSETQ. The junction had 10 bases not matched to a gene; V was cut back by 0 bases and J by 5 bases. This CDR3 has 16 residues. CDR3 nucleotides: TGCGCCAGCAGCTTGGCCTTAACGGGAGGGGTCAACGAGCAGTACTTC. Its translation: CASSLALTGGVNEQYF.

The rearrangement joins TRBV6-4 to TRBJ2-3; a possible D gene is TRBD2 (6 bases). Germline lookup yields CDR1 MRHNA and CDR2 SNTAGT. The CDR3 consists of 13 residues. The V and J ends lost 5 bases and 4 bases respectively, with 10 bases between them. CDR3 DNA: TGTGCCAGCAGTTCCGGGGACTCAGATACGCAGTATTTT. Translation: CASSSGDSDTQYF.

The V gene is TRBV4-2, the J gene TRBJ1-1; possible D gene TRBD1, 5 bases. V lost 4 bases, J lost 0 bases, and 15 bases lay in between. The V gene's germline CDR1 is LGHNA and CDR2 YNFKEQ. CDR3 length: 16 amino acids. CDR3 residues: CASSRRDFFMNTEAFF. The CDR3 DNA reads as TGTGCCAGCAGCCGACGGGACTTTTTCATGAACACTGAAGCTTTCTTT.

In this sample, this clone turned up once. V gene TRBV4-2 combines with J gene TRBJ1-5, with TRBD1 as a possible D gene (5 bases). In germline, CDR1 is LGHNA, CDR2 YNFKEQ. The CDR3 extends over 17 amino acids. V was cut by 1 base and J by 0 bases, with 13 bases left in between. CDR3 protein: CASSQAPGIGSNQPQHF. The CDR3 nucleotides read TGTGCCAGCAGCCAAGCCCCAGGGATCGGTAGCAATCAGCCCCAGCATTTT.

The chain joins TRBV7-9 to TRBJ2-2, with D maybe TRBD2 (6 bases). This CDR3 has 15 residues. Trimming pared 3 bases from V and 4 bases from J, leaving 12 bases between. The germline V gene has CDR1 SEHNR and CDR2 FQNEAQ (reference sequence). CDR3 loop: CASSFRLDPTGELFF. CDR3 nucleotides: TGTGCCAGCAGCTTCCGACTAGACCCCACCGGGGAGCTGTTTTTT.

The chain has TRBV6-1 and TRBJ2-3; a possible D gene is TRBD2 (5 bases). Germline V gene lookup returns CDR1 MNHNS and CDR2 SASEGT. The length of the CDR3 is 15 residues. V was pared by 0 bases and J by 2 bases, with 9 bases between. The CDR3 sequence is CASSEARDPTDTQYF. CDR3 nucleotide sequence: TGTGCCAGCAGTGAAGCACGGGATCCCACAGATACGCAGTATTTT.

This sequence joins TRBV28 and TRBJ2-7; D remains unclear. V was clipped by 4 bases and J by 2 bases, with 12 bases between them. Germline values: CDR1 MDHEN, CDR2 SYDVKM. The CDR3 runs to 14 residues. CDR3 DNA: TGTGCCAGCAGTTCTCCCCCTAGGCCCTACGAGCAGTACTTC. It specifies CASSSPPRPYEQYF.

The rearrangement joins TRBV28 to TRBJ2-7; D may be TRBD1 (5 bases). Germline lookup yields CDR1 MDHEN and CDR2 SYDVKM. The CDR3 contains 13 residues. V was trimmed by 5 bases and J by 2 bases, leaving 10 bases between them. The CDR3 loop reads CASSPRQTYEQYF. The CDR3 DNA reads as TGTGCCAGCAGTCCCCGACAGACCTACGAGCAGTACTTC.